This T cell receptor beta chain was found in a study of post-analysis software for immune sequencing data. Study as a whole: Multiple sclerosis in the patients followed relapsing-remitting, secondary progressive and progressive-relapsing courses. Study-level results: Diversity measured as normalized Chao1 was significantly lower in multiple sclerosis patients than in controls. Strong same-batch co-clustering of samples appeared with F measure clustering. Relative to controls, patients had a few TRBV segments at higher frequency, with TRBV5-6, TRBV5-1 and TRBV20-1 among these.

This clonotype was seen more than once but under ten times. No antigen is known for it. V shed 5 bases, J shed 1 base, and the junction held 4 bases outside the gene matches. The CDR3 loop spans 14 amino acids. Included in the TCR beta cDNA libraries were unique molecular identifiers. Researchers reported 400,000 to 550,000 cDNA molecules coming from 1 to 10 million T cells. TCRdb called the PCR reads again in MiXCR, with one record for every CDR3 protein. The table lists approximately 770,000 distinct CDR3 sequences, about half of them singletons, with roughly 4.9% in the top ten. This receptor was taken from a girl aged 10 to 17 with multiple sclerosis. Specimen: blood. The chain links TRBV12-3 or TRBV12-4 to TRBJ1-1, with 7 bases identical to TRBD1. The CDR3 nucleotides are TGTGCCAGCAGTCCACAGGGGACGAACACTGAAGCTTTCTTT. It translates to CASSPQGTNTEAFF.